This TCR beta chain was sequenced in a study of CD8 T cells in ankylosing spondylitis. Notes on the study in general: A TCR beta motif made of several highly homologous variants seemed typical of ankylosing spondylitis blood. Clones linked to the disease showed a CD8+ phenotype. They occurred at relatively low frequencies in peripheral blood. The authors reported significant enrichment of disease-linked clones in matched ankylosing spondylitis synovial fluid.

This clonotype was counted many times. Its antigen is as yet unknown. With molecular barcodes, quantitative 5'-RACE was used to make the TCR beta libraries. TCRdb processed the 5' RACE reads anew with MiXCR; each CDR3 protein has one entry. This sample has about 170,000 distinct CDR3 sequences, with roughly 18% found just once. Trimming took off 2 bases at V and 10 bases at J, with 12 bases between the two ends. The length of the CDR3 is 12 residues. Germline V CDR1 and CDR2: DFQATT, SNEGSKA (reference sequence). The genes are TRBV20-1 and TRBJ1-5; D ambiguous. The source is a male donor with ankylosing spondylitis or in good health (not recorded which). Sequenced input: blood, either unsorted or a sorted T cell fraction (not recorded which). The DNA of the CDR3 is TGCAGTGCTAGAAACCTCGGAGGTCCCCAGCATTTT. It translates to CSARNLGGPQHF.